This TCR beta chain was identified during a study of blood T cell repertoires in COVID-19. Overall study: Sources were T cells, B-cell-depleted T cells, or PBMCs; the material itself was cDNA or gDNA.

The data were produced by immunoSEQ multiplex PCR, yet TCRdb's version contains in-frame clones alone and is incomplete. The table records nearly 350,000 clones, 85% to 90% of them present only once. The CDR3 runs to 15 residues. Germline V gene lookup returns CDR1 LGHDT and CDR2 YNNKEL (reference sequence). A remark on this clone: One junction end disagrees with the germline gene, perhaps due to a read error.

Sequences were obtained from peripheral blood. The chain recombines TRBV3-1 (or the pseudogene TRBV3-2) with TRBJ2-7; D perhaps matches TRBD2 (6 bases). This TCR was recovered from a woman in her 50s with COVID-19, enrolled during active disease. CDR3 DNA: TGTGCCAGCAGCCAACACCCCGGGACTCCAGAGAGTATGGACTTC. Its protein is CASSQHPGTPESMDF.